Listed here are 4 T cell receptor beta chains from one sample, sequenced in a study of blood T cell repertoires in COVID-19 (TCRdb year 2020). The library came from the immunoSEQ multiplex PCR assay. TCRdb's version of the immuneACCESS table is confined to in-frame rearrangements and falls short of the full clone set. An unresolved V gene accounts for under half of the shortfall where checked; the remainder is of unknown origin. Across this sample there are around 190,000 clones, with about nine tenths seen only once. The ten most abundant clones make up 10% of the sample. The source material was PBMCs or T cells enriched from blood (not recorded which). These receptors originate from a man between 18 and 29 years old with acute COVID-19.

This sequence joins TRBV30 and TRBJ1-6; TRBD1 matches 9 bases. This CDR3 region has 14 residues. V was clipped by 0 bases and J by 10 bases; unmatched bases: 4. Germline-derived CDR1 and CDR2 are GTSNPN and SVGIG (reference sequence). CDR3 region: CAWSVGTGRSPLHF. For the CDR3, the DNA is TGTGCCTGGAGTGTAGGGACAGGGAGGTCACCCCTCCACTTT.

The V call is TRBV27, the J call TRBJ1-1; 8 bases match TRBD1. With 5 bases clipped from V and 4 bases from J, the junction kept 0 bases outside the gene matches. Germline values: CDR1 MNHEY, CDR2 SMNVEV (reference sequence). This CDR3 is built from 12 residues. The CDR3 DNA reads TGTGCCAGCAGTACAGGGGGCACTGAAGCTTTCTTT. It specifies CASSTGGTEAFF.

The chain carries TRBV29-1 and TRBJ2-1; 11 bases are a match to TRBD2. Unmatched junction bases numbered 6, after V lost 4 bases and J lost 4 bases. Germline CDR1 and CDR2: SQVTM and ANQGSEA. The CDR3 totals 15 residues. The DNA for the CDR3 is TGCAGCGTTGCTGCTGGGACTAGCGGATACAATGAGCAGTTCTTC. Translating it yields CSVAAGTSGYNEQFF.

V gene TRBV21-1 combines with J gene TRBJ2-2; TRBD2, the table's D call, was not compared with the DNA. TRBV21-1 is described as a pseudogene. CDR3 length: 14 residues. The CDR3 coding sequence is TGTGCCAGCAGCAAAGCAATCTCCACCGGGGAGCTGTTTTTT. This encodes CASSKAISTGELFF.